The 12 T cell receptor beta chains reported below all come from one sample, sequenced in a study of molecular identifiers for immune sequencing clone quantification. TCRdb itself ran the PCR reads through MiXCR, one entry per CDR3 protein. The data contain under 600,000 distinct CDR3 sequences, about a quarter of them seen just once; the ten biggest clones take up approximately 0.76%. The sequenced sample was naive CD8+ T cells from blood, with Jurkat cell RNA spiked in. Regarding subset: FACS-sorted CD8+CD4-CCR7+CD45RA+ naive T cells. These receptors originate from a human donor in good health. Some libraries in this study had Jurkat cell RNA spiked in.

The V and J genes are TRBV7-2 and TRBJ2-2; D may be TRBD1 or TRBD2 (5 bases each). CDR3 length: 16 amino acids. The germline V gene has CDR1 SGHTA and CDR2 FQGNSA. V lost 3 bases and J 7 bases, leaving 18 bases between the germline ends. CDR3 region: CASSFIAHGANGELFF. The CDR3 bases are TGTGCCAGCAGCTTTATCGCACACGGGGCGAACGGGGAGCTGTTTTTT.

This clonotype showed up just a few times. The genes are TRBV5-1 and TRBJ2-1; D not certain. This CDR3 region has 12 residues. With 5 bases removed from V and 7 bases from J, the gap between germline ends came to 10 bases. Germline V gene data show CDR1 as SGHRS and CDR2 as YFSETQ. The CDR3 spells CASRQNSNEQFF. The CDR3 bases are TGCGCCAGCAGACAAAACTCGAATGAGCAGTTCTTC.

Worth noting for this clonotype: A much bigger clone sits one base away, suggesting this may be a read error. The chain combines TRBV29-1 with TRBJ1-1; D remains unclear. Per germline, CDR1 SQVTM and CDR2 ANQGSEA. The CDR3 totals 10 residues. The CDR3 region is CSAGRTEACF. The CDR3 DNA reads as TGCAGCGCTGGCCGGACTGAAGCTTGCTTT.

As for this clonotype: This could be a read error, since a much larger clone is one nucleotide away. The rearrangement joins TRBV12-3 or TRBV12-4 to TRBJ1-4, with 8 bases lining up with TRBD1. The CDR3 extends over 15 amino acids. V was clipped by 8 bases and J by 5 bases; unmatched bases: 10. CDR3 protein: CASGSPGQVNEKLFF. The CDR3 DNA sequence: TGTGCCAGCGGCAGTCCGGGACAGGTGAATGAAAAACTGTTTTTT.

As concerns this clonotype: A read error is possible here, since a much larger clone lies one base away. This chain uses TRBV5-6 with TRBJ1-3; TRBD1 matches 8 bases. Looked up from germline, CDR1 is SGHDT and CDR2 is YYEEEE. The CDR3 consists of 15 residues. The CDR3 DNA reads as TGTGCCAGCAGCTTGCGCAGGGGGCTTGGAAACACCATGTATTTT. It encodes CASSLRRGLGNTMYF.

Many counts were recorded for this clonotype. This sequence joins TRBV7-2 and TRBJ2-7, with no clear D. Trimming cost V 5 bases and J 2 bases, with 13 bases left between them. The V gene's germline CDR1 is SGHTA and CDR2 FQGNSA. The CDR3 contains 14 residues. The CDR3 DNA is TGTGCCAGCAGCCTTGCGCTCCTTCCCTACGAGCAGTACTTC. Residues: CASSLALLPYEQYF.

The sample holds a few counts of this clonotype. The gene calls are TRBV7-9 and TRBJ2-7; no clear D. The CDR3 is 13 residues long. CDR1 is SEHNR, CDR2 FQNEAQ, per germline (reference sequence). The V and J ends lost 4 bases and 4 bases respectively, with 11 bases between them. As DNA, the CDR3 is TGTGCCAGCAGCTCCGCGCAGACTTACGAGCAGTACTTC. It encodes CASSSAQTYEQYF.

This clonotype was detected a few times. CDR3 sequence reads: CASTPGVEQYF. The CDR3 DNA sequence: TGTGCCAGCACCCCAGGGGTTGAGCAGTACTTC. The chain couples TRBV6-6 to TRBJ2-7; D possibly corresponds to TRBD1 (6 bases). Trimming pared 7 bases from V and 7 bases from J, leaving 11 bases between. Germline V gives CDR1 MNHNY, CDR2 SVGAGI (reference sequence). The CDR3 has 11 residues.

The chain links TRBV29-1 to TRBJ2-1, with TRBD2 as a possible D gene (5 bases). Trimming cost V 4 bases and J 2 bases, with 12 bases left between them. The CDR3 is 14 amino acids. CDR1 is SQVTM and CDR2 is ANQGSEA in the germline V gene. The CDR3 region has the DNA TGCAGCGTTGTCGGGGTAACGACCTACAATGAGCAGTTCTTC. As protein: CSVVGVTTYNEQFF.

This clonotype was observed a handful of times. The rearrangement joins TRBV20-1 to TRBJ2-5, with D possibly TRBD1 on 6 matching bases. Trimming removed 0 bases at V and 1 base at J, with 15 bases between. This CDR3 has 16 residues. Germline lookup yields CDR1 DFQATT and CDR2 SNEGSKA (reference sequence). In nucleotides, the CDR3 is TGCAGTGCTAGAGATTCGGCAGGGGCCTCCCAAGAGACCCAGTACTTC. Its protein is CSARDSAGASQETQYF.

The chain employs TRBV27 and TRBJ2-1; possibly TRBD2 for D (6 bases). Trimming shortened V by 5 bases and J by 6 bases, and 11 bases separated the two germline ends. Germline lookup yields CDR1 MNHEY and CDR2 SMNVEV (reference sequence). This CDR3 contains 13 residues. CDR3 DNA: TGTGCCAGCAGTCCCTGGGACTTCAATGAGCAGTTCTTC. The encoded protein is CASSPWDFNEQFF.

The genes are TRBV10-3 and TRBJ2-2; no clear D gene. The CDR3 runs 14 residues. Germline V lookup: CDR1 ENHRY, CDR2 SYGVKD. V was pared by 3 bases and J by 4 bases, with 9 bases between. CDR3 region: CAISDPRSTGELFF. DNA of the CDR3: TGTGCCATCAGTGACCCTAGGAGCACCGGGGAGCTGTTTTTT.